The clone carrying this T cell receptor (beta chain) was counted a few times. Its antigen is unknown. The source material, RNA transcripts, was used to amplify TCR beta CDR3 regions. When the TCR CDR3 underwent first-round RT-PCR, the HTBI primer set was used. TCRdb re-analysed the multiplex PCR reads in MiXCR, keeping a single row per CDR3 protein. Of roughly 500,000 distinct CDR3 sequences in the sample, just over 45% are singletons; the top ten hold 15% to 20%. This record belongs to a study of T cells in Graves' hyperthyroidism and ophthalmopathy. Study observations and caveats: The model anticipated ophthalmopathy a median around six months pre-onset. Ophthalmopathy stood apart from stable hyperthyroidism in a 13 V-J model. Researchers found most expanded thyroid clonotypes above 0.001 in blood as well.

The CDR3 spans 14 residues. Trimming took 6 bases from V and 2 from J, leaving 11 bases between them. Germline V lookup: CDR1 LNHNV, CDR2 YYDKDF (reference sequence). The TCR was taken from an adult woman with Graves' disease, either hyperthyroidism or ophthalmopathy (not recorded which). The chain carries TRBV15 and TRBJ1-5; D is uncertain. Sequenced input: peripheral blood or thyroid tissue (not recorded which). The DNA of the CDR3 is TGTGCCACCAGGGACGGGAGGGGCAATCAGCCCCAGCATTTT. Protein: CATRDGRGNQPQHF.